The present T cell receptor beta chain was sequenced within a study of Ad26.COV2.S vaccination and SARS-CoV-2 variants. On the study more broadly: Each vaccinee took Ad26.COV2.S intramuscularly, once or twice 56 days apart.

V lost 4 bases to trimming and J lost 0 bases, with 7 bases between them. This CDR3 comprises 14 residues. The germline V gene has CDR1 SGHRS and CDR2 YFSETQ. Comments on this clone: Its antigen remains unknown.

Study outcomes and limitations: Reported post-vaccination CD8+ and CD4+ T cell responses to spike showed substantial breadth.

Indicated treatment: about 20 received Ad26.COV2.S at low or high dose, single or two shots; several received placebo; per-sample allocation not given. Sampling was done on day 63 after the first vaccine or placebo injection. It was Wuhan-strain SARS-CoV-2 spike that the Ad26 vaccine vector expressed. This table comes from immunoSEQ multiplex PCR, and its TCRdb copy is limited to in-frame clones, with some not included. The sample records some 410,000 clones, roughly 90% being singletons. The sequence derives from a person between 18 and 65 years old who received the Ad26.COV2.S COVID-19 vaccine or a placebo. The J gene is TRBJ2-2, the V gene TRBV5-1, with D unclear. Specimen: peripheral blood, collected in a trial of Ad26.COV2.S vaccine versus placebo. The CDR3 loop reads CASSLRTNTGELFF. The DNA for the CDR3 is TGCGCCAGCAGCCTTAGAACGAACACCGGGGAGCTGTTTTTT.